The 13 T cell receptor beta chains given below trace back to one sample, sequenced in a study of T cells in Graves' hyperthyroidism and ophthalmopathy. Researchers amplified the TCR beta CDR3 regions from RNA transcripts. A first-round RT-PCR of the TCR CDR3 used the HTBI primer set. A single record per CDR3 protein comes from TCRdb applying MiXCR to the multiplex PCR reads. The sample includes about 480,000 distinct CDR3 sequences, 20% to 25% of them seen just once. Sequencing used blood. Every receptor here comes from a woman aged 70 to 79 with Graves' ophthalmopathy.

The chain carries TRBV29-1 and TRBJ2-2; TRBD2 is a possible D gene (7 bases). Trimming pared 4 bases from V and 5 bases from J, leaving 14 bases between. CDR3 length: 14 residues. Germline CDR1 SQVTM, CDR2 ANQGSEA. The CDR3 here is CSVGGRGGTGELFF. The CDR3 coding sequence is TGCAGCGTTGGAGGCAGGGGAGGGACCGGGGAGCTGTTTTTT.

The rearrangement uses TRBV5-1 and TRBJ1-1; 9 bases are shared with TRBD1. CDR1 and CDR2 from the germline V gene are SGHRS and YFSETQ. J gave up 0 bases and V 0 bases, and 6 bases lay outside the gene matches. This CDR3 comprises 17 residues. CDR3 in DNA: TGCGCCAGCAGCTTGGAAGGGACAGGGATATTGAACACTGAAGCTTTCTTT. It yields the protein CASSLEGTGILNTEAFF.

The chain employs TRBV12-3 or TRBV12-4 and TRBJ2-1; possible D gene TRBD1, 5 bases. The V and J ends lost 10 bases and 1 base respectively, with 8 bases between them. The CDR3 runs 12 residues. CDR3 bases: TGTGCCACTAAGGGGTCCTACAATGAGCAGTTCTTC. Translation gives CATKGSYNEQFF.

CDR3 sequence (DNA): TGCGCCAGCAGCTTGGCCCTCGCGGGAGGGCCCGGCGATACGCAGTATTTT. This gives the protein CASSLALAGGPGDTQYF. The chain joins TRBV5-1 to TRBJ2-3; 9 bases are shared with TRBD2. This CDR3 has 17 amino acids. The V and J ends lost 0 bases and 6 bases, in that order; junction bases with no gene match: 11. Germline values: CDR1 SGHRS, CDR2 YFSETQ.

The chain links TRBV6-5 to TRBJ1-6, with unresolved D. The germline V gene has CDR1 MNHEY and CDR2 SVGAGI. This CDR3 contains 15 residues. Deletions cut 0 bases from V and 8 bases from J, with 11 bases between. The CDR3 bases are TGTGCCAGCAGTTACTCAGAGGTGGGGTATTCACCCCTCCACTTT. Its protein product is CASSYSEVGYSPLHF.

This clonotype has at least ten counts. The V call is TRBV28, the J call TRBJ2-7; D is perhaps TRBD1 (6 bases). Germline-derived CDR1 and CDR2 are MDHEN and SYDVKM. V lost 4 bases and J lost 7, with 23 bases in between. This CDR3 spans 16 amino acids. CDR3: CASSSNTGIVPGEQYF. The CDR3 nucleotides are TGTGCCAGCAGTTCAAATACAGGGATCGTCCCCGGGGAGCAGTACTTC. Supplemented by reference TRBV28 and TRBJ2-7, the full variable domain reads DVKVTQSSRYLVKRTGEKVFLECVQDMDHENMFWYRQDPGLGLRLIYFSYDVKMKEKGDIPEGYSVSREKKERFSLILESASTNQTSMYLCASSSNTGIVPGEQYFGPGTRLTVT.

Many counts were recorded for this clonotype. This chain joins TRBV6-7 and TRBJ2-1, with TRBD2 identical over 11 bases. TRBV6-7 is classed as an ORF, of uncertain function. The CDR3 covers 15 residues. Trimming removed 6 bases from V and 2 bases from J; junction bases left unmatched: 3. The CDR3 is CASRSTSGTYNEQFF. The CDR3 nucleotides are TGTGCCAGCAGGTCGACTAGCGGGACCTACAATGAGCAGTTCTTC.

Of note for this clonotype: This may stem from a read error, because a much larger clone lies one nucleotide away. The rearrangement links TRBV6-5 to TRBJ2-2; 10 nucleotides agree with TRBD2. This CDR3 is 16 amino acids long. V lost 4 bases and J lost 6; bases outside the gene matches: 8. Germline-derived CDR1 and CDR2 are MNHEY and SVGAGI. CDR3 in amino acids: CASSFRLAGNAGELFF. The CDR3 coding sequence is TGTGCCAGCAGTTTTCGACTAGCGGGCAACGCCGGGGAGCTGTTTTTT.

There are many counts of this clonotype. The DNA for the CDR3 is TGTGCCAGCAGTGAAGGCAATGAGCAGTTCTTC. Translating gives CASSEGNEQFF. The chain carries TRBV2 and TRBJ2-1, with D uncertain. The CDR3 has 11 residues. Germline V gives CDR1 SNHLY, CDR2 FYNNEI. The V and J ends lost 1 base and 6 bases respectively, with 1 base between them.

This chain connects TRBV5-5 to TRBJ1-5; 7 bases fit TRBD1. The J segment lost 2 bases and the V segment lost 5 bases, leaving 7 bases of the junction unmatched. CDR3 size: 15 residues. Looked up from germline, CDR1 is SGHKS and CDR2 is YYEKEE (reference sequence). The CDR3 is CASRPDRVGNQPQHF. DNA for the CDR3: TGTGCCAGCAGACCCGACAGGGTAGGCAATCAGCCCCAGCATTTT.

With respect to this clonotype: With a much larger clone just one base away, this may be a read error. The chain employs TRBV7-9 and TRBJ2-1; 12 nucleotides match TRBD1. The germline CDR1 and CDR2 sequences are SEHNR and FQNEAQ (reference sequence). V trimming: 4 bases; J trimming: 9 bases; junction bases outside the gene matches: 4. The CDR3 runs to 14 residues. CDR3 coding DNA: TGTGCCAGCAGCTCTTCGGGACAGGGGGCTGAGCAGTTCTTC. Amino acid sequence: CASSSSGQGAEQFF.

The table lists this clonotype with a few counts. This sequence joins TRBV20-1 and TRBJ2-7; tentatively, D is TRBD2 (5 bases). CDR1 is DFQATT, CDR2 SNEGSKA, per germline (reference sequence). The V and J ends lost 3 bases and 2 bases respectively, with 11 bases between them. The CDR3 is made up of 13 amino acids. CDR3 DNA sequence: TGCAGTGCTAGCCTCCCTAGCACCTACGAGCAGTACTTC. It specifies CSASLPSTYEQYF.

This clonotype has ten or more counts. The chain combines TRBV9 with TRBJ2-2; 9 positions match TRBD1. CDR1 and CDR2 from the germline V gene are SGDLS and YYNGEE. The trim removed 3 bases at V and 6 bases at J, leaving 9 bases unmatched. This CDR3 is built from 16 residues. The CDR3, as DNA: TGTGCCAGCAGCGGATCCGGGACAGGGATGTCCGGGGAGCTGTTTTTT. Translating gives CASSGSGTGMSGELFF.